This T cell receptor (beta chain) was documented in a study of blood T cell repertoires in COVID-19 (dated by TCRdb to 2019 to 2021). Study-wide context: The collaborator samples originated in the United States, Italy and Spain and spanned the acute and convalescent phases of COVID-19. The prospective study material was composed of cDNA or gDNA derived from T cells, B-cell-depleted T cells, or PBMCs. The dataset comprised deeply sampled blood TCRbeta repertoires from subjects exposed to, actively infected with, or recovered from COVID-19. A freely available public database, intended as a resource for researchers studying the immune response to SARS-CoV-2, is where the repertoires were released. The samples were drawn from two sources: the first 160 participants of the ongoing ImmuneRACE study, and fewer than 1,500 subjects contributed by 6 global collaborators. The sample metadata nearly always contained a de-identified subject ID, COVID-19 status, age in years and sex. HLA class I and class II types, where available, came from metadata supplied by the sample provider rather than from assay-based typing.

Trimming costs V 1 base and J 3 bases, and their ends lie 20 bases apart. The CDR3 numbers 17 residues from cysteine through phenylalanine. Just CDR3 DNA is preserved here, 51 bases in frame from base 1. For CDR1 and CDR2, the germline V gene (reference sequence) lists SGHKS and YYEKEE. Paper-wide results and their limitations: The amount of clinical and demographic metadata varied by source and participant and was provided uncurated.

TCRbeta CDR3 regions were amplified from genomic DNA using the immunoSEQ Assay, a bias-controlled multiplex PCR. In the source study's methods: Within the assay, amplification of reference gene primers was used to estimate how many nucleated cells each sample contained. To quantify the absolute abundance of each unique TCRbeta CDR3 rearrangement, sequence reads were collapsed and filtered. For each sample, productive Simpson clonality was calculated as the square root of Simpson's diversity index over productive rearrangements. Here the immuneACCESS table is served through TCRdb, limited to in-frame sequences with V and J called. Missing clones are a known gap in these copies; in checked studies unresolved V genes cover under half, and the rest lacks a known reason. V, J and clone size derive from that table, while D and trimming were established from the DNA sequence. The sample yields roughly 230,000 clones; approximately 84% were counted once. The ten top clones hold approximately 4.4% of the sample.

As for this clone: It lacks a known antigen. No much larger clone is present one base from it, and per-base qualities are unavailable.

Each collaborating institution followed its own protocols to collect whole blood in K2EDTA tubes. Collaborator samples were shipped for TCRbeta analysis as frozen whole blood, isolated PBMCs, or DNA extracted from either sample type. This clonotype was obtained from a man aged 45 to 65 with active or convalescent COVID-19. The sample was peripheral blood. The chain uses TRBV5-5 and TRBJ2-7; tentative D gene TRBD1, with 6 bases matching. The nucleotides read TGTGCCAGCAGCTTGAATGCAGCTCGCAGGGGTCACTACGAGCAGTACTTC. It codes for CASSLNAARRGHYEQYF.